These T cell receptor beta chains were read from a single sample in a study of tumor-infiltrating lymphocytes in localized non-small cell lung cancer. Sequenced by immunoSEQ multiplex PCR; TCRdb stores in-frame clones only, minus some. Of over 15,000 clones in the sample, about 75% were seen once. The sample taken for sequencing was lung tumor tissue. Receptor source: a human donor with non-small cell lung cancer. CDR3s include the opening cysteine and the closing phenylalanine or tryptophan. Each record gives: clone size, V gene, CDR3 length, J gene, D gene, CDR3 DNA, CDR3 protein. The D gene is left open where the match is weak. Size values are once, few and many counts, or a class for expanded clones, and some rows have none.

abundance: NA; v_gene: TRBV19; len: 13; j_gene: TRBJ1-5; d_gene: TRBD1; CDR3nt: TGTGCCAGTTCCGTCGACAGGGAGGAGCCCCAGCATTTT; CDR3aa: CASSVDREEPQHF
abundance: few; v_gene: TRBV18; len: 14; j_gene: TRBJ2-7; d_gene: NA; CDR3nt: TGTGCCAGCTCACTTCCGGGTAAACCCTACGAGCAGTACTTC; CDR3aa: CASSLPGKPYEQYF
abundance: NA; v_gene: TRBV7-9; len: 14; j_gene: TRBJ2-7; d_gene: NA; CDR3nt: TGTGCCAGCAGCTTAGGGGGACTTCGCCCCGAGCAGTACTTC; CDR3aa: CASSLGGLRPEQYF
abundance: once; v_gene: TRBV30; len: 13; j_gene: TRBJ2-7; d_gene: NA; CDR3nt: TGTGCCTGGAGTGGGGACATCTCCTACGAGCAGTACTTC; CDR3aa: CAWSGDISYEQYF
abundance: NA; v_gene: TRBV11-2; len: 15; j_gene: TRBJ2-2; d_gene: NA; CDR3nt: TGTGCCAGCAGCGTTGCAGGGTGGAACACCGGGGAGCTGTTTTTT; CDR3aa: CASSVAGWNTGELFF
abundance: NA; v_gene: TRBV7-8; len: 15; j_gene: TRBJ1-4; d_gene: NA; CDR3nt: TGTGCCAGCAGTATGACTCCCGCAACTAATGAAAAACTGTTTTTT; CDR3aa: CASSMTPATNEKLFF
abundance: NA; v_gene: TRBV11-2; len: 15; j_gene: TRBJ2-1; d_gene: NA; CDR3nt: TGTGCCAGCAGAGAAGCTGTAAGCTCCTACAATGAGCAGTTCTTC; CDR3aa: CASREAVSSYNEQFF
abundance: few; v_gene: TRBV21-1; len: 23; j_gene: TRBJ2-2; d_gene: NA; CDR3nt: TGTGCCAGCAGCATACCCCCGGGACTCACGGGACTAGCGGGAGTAACGGACACCGGGGAGCTGTTTTTT; CDR3aa: CASSIPPGLTGLAGVTDTGELFF
abundance: NA; v_gene: TRBV28; len: 15; j_gene: TRBJ2-5; d_gene: TRBD2; CDR3nt: TGTGCCAGTGAGTCGCTGACTAGCCCCCAAGAGACCCAGTACTTC; CDR3aa: CASESLTSPQETQYF
abundance: NA; v_gene: TRBV25-1; len: 14; j_gene: TRBJ1-4; d_gene: NA; CDR3nt: TGTGCCAGCAGTGATTTGGTAGGAAATGAAAAACTGTTTTTT; CDR3aa: CASSDLVGNEKLFF
abundance: NA; v_gene: TRBV10-2; len: 15; j_gene: TRBJ2-7; d_gene: NA; CDR3nt: TGCGCCAGCAGTGATCCTATTAGCGCGACCTACGAGCAGTACTTC; CDR3aa: CASSDPISATYEQYF
abundance: NA; v_gene: TRBV5-1; len: 13; j_gene: TRBJ2-4; d_gene: NA; CDR3nt: TGCGCCAGCAGGGTCATCGAGGGAGGCATTCAGTACTTC; CDR3aa: CASRVIEGGIQYF
abundance: once; v_gene: TRBV2; len: 15; j_gene: TRBJ2-2; d_gene: TRBD2; CDR3nt: TGTGCCAGCAGTGGGGCGGGAGTGGTCACCGGGGAGCTGTTTTTT; CDR3aa: CASSGAGVVTGELFF
abundance: NA; v_gene: TRBV10-3; len: 11; j_gene: TRBJ1-5; d_gene: NA; CDR3nt: TGTGCCGGGGGGCAGGATCAGCCCCAGCATTTT; CDR3aa: CAGGQDQPQHF
abundance: NA; v_gene: TRBV19; len: 15; j_gene: TRBJ2-6; d_gene: NA; CDR3nt: TGTGCCAGTAGTATCCCCAGAGCCGGGGCCAACGTCCTGACTTTC; CDR3aa: CASSIPRAGANVLTF
abundance: NA; v_gene: TRBV29-1; len: 12; j_gene: TRBJ2-2; d_gene: NA; CDR3nt: TGCAGCGTTTCGCGGGAATGGGGGGAGCTGTTTTTT; CDR3aa: CSVSREWGELFF
abundance: NA; v_gene: TRBV7-2; len: 12; j_gene: TRBJ2-5; d_gene: NA; CDR3nt: TGTGCCAGCAGCGCGATAAAGCAGACCCAGTACTTC; CDR3aa: CASSAIKQTQYF
abundance: NA; v_gene: TRBV11-1; len: 13; j_gene: TRBJ1-1; d_gene: NA; CDR3nt: TGTGCCAGCAGCTTCGATAGGGACACTGAAGCTTTCTTT; CDR3aa: CASSFDRDTEAFF
abundance: NA; v_gene: TRBV11-2; len: 15; j_gene: TRBJ1-5; d_gene: NA; CDR3nt: TGTGCCAGCAGCGCCCAGGCAACAGTCAATCAGCCCCAGCATTTT; CDR3aa: CASSAQATVNQPQHF
abundance: few; v_gene: TRBV11-2; len: 16; j_gene: TRBJ2-4; d_gene: TRBD2; CDR3nt: TGTGCCAGCAGCGCTGGACTAGCAGAAACCAAAAACATTCAGTACTTC; CDR3aa: CASSAGLAETKNIQYF
abundance: medium-sized; v_gene: TRBV2; len: 15; j_gene: TRBJ2-3; d_gene: NA; CDR3nt: TGTGCCAGCATCGCCAGCGGCACAGGAGCAGATACGCAGTATTTT; CDR3aa: CASIASGTGADTQYF
abundance: NA; v_gene: TRBV10-3; len: 15; j_gene: TRBJ2-5; d_gene: NA; CDR3nt: TGTGCCATCAGTGAGTCACCGGGAAGGGAAGAGACCCAGTACTTC; CDR3aa: CAISESPGREETQYF
abundance: NA; v_gene: TRBV7-2; len: 16; j_gene: TRBJ2-4; d_gene: NA; CDR3nt: TGTGCCAGCAGCTTTTCAGGGTCGGGAGCCAAAAACATTCAGTACTTC; CDR3aa: CASSFSGSGAKNIQYF
abundance: NA; v_gene: TRBV27; len: 15; j_gene: TRBJ2-7; d_gene: TRBD2; CDR3nt: TGTGCCAGCAGATACGCGGGAGGGCCTACCTACGAGCAGTACTTC; CDR3aa: CASRYAGGPTYEQYF
abundance: NA; v_gene: TRBV2; len: 14; j_gene: TRBJ1-5; d_gene: NA; CDR3nt: TGTGCCAGCAGCTCAGACGTGGGCAATCAGCCCCAGCATTTT; CDR3aa: CASSSDVGNQPQHF
abundance: NA; v_gene: TRBV29-1; len: 15; j_gene: TRBJ2-2; d_gene: TRBD2; CDR3nt: TGCAGCGCTACGTCGACTAGCGGGAGCACCGGGGAGCTGTTTTTT; CDR3aa: CSATSTSGSTGELFF
abundance: NA; v_gene: TRBV5-5; len: 15; j_gene: TRBJ2-5; d_gene: NA; CDR3nt: TGTGCCAGCAGCTTGTGGGGAGGAGGTTGGGAGACCCAGTACTTC; CDR3aa: CASSLWGGGWETQYF